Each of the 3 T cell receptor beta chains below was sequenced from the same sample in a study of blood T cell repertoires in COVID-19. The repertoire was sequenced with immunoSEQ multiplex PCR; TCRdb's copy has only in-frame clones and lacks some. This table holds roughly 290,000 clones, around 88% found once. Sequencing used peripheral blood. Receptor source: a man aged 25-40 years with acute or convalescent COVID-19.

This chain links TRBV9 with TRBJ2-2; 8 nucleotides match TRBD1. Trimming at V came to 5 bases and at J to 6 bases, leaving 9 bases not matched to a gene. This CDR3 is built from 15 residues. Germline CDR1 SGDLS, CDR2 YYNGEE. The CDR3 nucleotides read TGTGCCAGCAGTGAAGGACAGGGTATTGCCGGGGAGCTGTTTTTT. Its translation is CASSEGQGIAGELFF.

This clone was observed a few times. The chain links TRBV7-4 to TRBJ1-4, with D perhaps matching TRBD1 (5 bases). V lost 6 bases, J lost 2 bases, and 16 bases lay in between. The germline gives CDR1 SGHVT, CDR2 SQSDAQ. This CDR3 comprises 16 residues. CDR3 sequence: CASRVTVNQTNEKLFF. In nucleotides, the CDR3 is TGTGCCAGCAGGGTGACAGTGAATCAGACTAATGAAAAACTGTTTTTT.

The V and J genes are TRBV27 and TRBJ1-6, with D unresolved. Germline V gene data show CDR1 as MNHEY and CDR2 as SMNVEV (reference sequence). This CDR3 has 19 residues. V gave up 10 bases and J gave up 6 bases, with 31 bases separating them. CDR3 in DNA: TGTGCCAACTTCGGGGAACTTGGGGTCCTCGATGTTTGTAATTCACCCCTCCACTTT. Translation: CANFGELGVLDVCNSPLHF.